This TCR beta chain was recovered during a study of cytotoxic CD8 clonotypes in ibrutinib-treated CLL. Assay: immunoSEQ multiplex PCR; the TCRdb copy retains only in-frame clones and omits some. The sample includes approximately 50,000 clones, roughly 71% of them seen just once. CDR3 length: 15 residues. Deletions cut 5 bases from V and 3 bases from J, with 17 bases between. Germline CDR1 reads MNHEY; CDR2 reads SVGAGI. The specimen was PBMCs, collected after 12 months of ibrutinib treatment. The sequence came from a human donor with chronic lymphocytic leukemia. V usage is TRBV6-5 and J usage is TRBJ2-7; D unclear. The CDR3: CASSTTPTPIYEQYF. CDR3 bases: TGTGCCAGCAGTACCACACCTACTCCCATCTACGAGCAGTACTTC.